The clone carrying this T cell receptor (beta chain) was detected ten times or more. The antigen is undetermined. This CDR3 has 14 amino acids. The germline gives CDR1 SGHRS, CDR2 YFSETQ. Deletions cut 2 bases from V and 5 bases from J, with 13 bases between. This entry belongs to a study of human T cells and chemical hapten exposure. Study-level points and caveats: TCRs above 1 in 1000 frequency stayed constant with DPC sensitization.

TCRdb used MiXCR to reprocess the RACE reads, holding one entry per CDR3 protein. The profile shows 45,000 to 70,000 distinct CDR3 sequences, roughly a tenth of them singletons. Time point: patch test 1, 2 weeks after DPC sensitization. Treatment noted: therapeutic diphenylcyclopropenone sensitization with weekly scalp DPC. Unfractionated whole blood was the source of the extracted total RNA. The chain carries TRBV5-1 and TRBJ2-5; D possibly corresponds to TRBD2 (5 bases). This sequence was found in a woman aged 40 to 55 with alopecia areata. Some clones in this sample may be carry-over from other donors' samples. This specimen consisted of whole blood, obtained in connection with sensitization to the hapten diphenylcyclopropenone (DPC). CDR3 nucleotide sequence: TGCGCCAGCAGCTTAGGGAGTTTGGCGGAGACCCAGTACTTC. This gives the protein CASSLGSLAETQYF. Filled out from reference TRBV5-1 and TRBJ2-5, the complete variable domain reads KAGVTQTPRYLIKTRGQQVTLSCSPISGHRSVSWYQQTPGQGLQFLFEYFSETQRNKGNFPGRFSGRQFSNSRSEMNVSTLELGDSALYLCASSLGSLAETQYFGPGTRLLVL.